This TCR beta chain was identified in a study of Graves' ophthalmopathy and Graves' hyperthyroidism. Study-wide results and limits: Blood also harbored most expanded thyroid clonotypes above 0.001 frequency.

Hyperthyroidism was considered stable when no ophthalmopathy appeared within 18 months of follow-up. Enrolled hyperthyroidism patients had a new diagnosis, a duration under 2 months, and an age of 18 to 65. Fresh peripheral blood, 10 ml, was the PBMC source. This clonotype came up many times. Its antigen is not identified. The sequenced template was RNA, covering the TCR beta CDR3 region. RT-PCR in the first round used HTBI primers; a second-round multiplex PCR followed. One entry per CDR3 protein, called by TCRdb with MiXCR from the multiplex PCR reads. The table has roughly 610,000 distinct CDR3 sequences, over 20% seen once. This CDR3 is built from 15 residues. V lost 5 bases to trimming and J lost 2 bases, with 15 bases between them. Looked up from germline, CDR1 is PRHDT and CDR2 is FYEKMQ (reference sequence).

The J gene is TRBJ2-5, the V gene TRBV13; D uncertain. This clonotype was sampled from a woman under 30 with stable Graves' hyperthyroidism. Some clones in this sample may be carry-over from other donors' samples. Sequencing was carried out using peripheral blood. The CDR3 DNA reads TGTGCCAGCAGCCCCCGGTGGGTGTCACAAGAGACCCAGTACTTC. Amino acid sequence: CASSPRWVSQETQYF.